Given below is one TCR beta chain in context. What it recognizes is unknown. These data originate in a study of cytomegalovirus exposure and HLA in healthy donors. Study-wide points: Most TCRs appeared rarely, but some public TCRs recurred in many donors. Investigators reported 150 to 200 TCR beta chains as tied to cytomegalovirus.

PCR was performed using 60 Vbeta and 13 Jbeta primers. Here immunoSEQ multiplex PCR was the method, and the copy in TCRdb shows in-frame clones only, minus some. Of about 120,000 clones listed, about four fifths are singletons. For this donor, CMV serostatus was not recorded. This TCR came from a human donor in good health. Sequenced material: PBMCs.

CDR3 residues: CASSRPEIQPQHF. The CDR3 bases are TGTGCCAGTAGCCGCCCTGAGATCCAGCCCCAGCATTTT. V and J are TRBV28 and TRBJ1-5, with D uncertain. The germline V gene has CDR1 MDHEN and CDR2 SYDVKM. This CDR3 is built from 13 residues. V lost 9 bases and J lost 7, with 16 bases in between.